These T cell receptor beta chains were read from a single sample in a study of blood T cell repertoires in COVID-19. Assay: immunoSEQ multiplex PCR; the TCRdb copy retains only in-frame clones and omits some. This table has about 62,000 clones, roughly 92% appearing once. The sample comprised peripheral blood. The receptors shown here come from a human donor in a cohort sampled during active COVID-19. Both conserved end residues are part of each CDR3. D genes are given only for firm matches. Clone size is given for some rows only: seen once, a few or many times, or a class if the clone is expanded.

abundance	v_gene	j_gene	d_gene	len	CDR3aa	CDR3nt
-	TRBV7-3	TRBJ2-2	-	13	CASSLRTPGELFF	TGTGCCAGCAGCTTAAGGACTCCCGGGGAGCTGTTTTTT
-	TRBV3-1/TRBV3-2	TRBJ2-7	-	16	CASSQVASSASYEQYF	TGTGCCAGCAGCCAAGTTGCGTCTAGCGCTTCCTACGAGCAGTACTTC
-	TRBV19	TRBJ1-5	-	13	CASRSVGNQPQHF	TGTGCCAGTAGGTCGGTCGGCAATCAGCCCCAGCATTTT
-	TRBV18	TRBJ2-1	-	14	CASTPLGGYNEQFF	TGTGCCAGCACTCCCCTGGGAGGCTACAATGAGCAGTTCTTC
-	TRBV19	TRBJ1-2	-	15	CASSIYYGTRYGYTF	TGTGCCAGTAGTATCTATTATGGGACACGGTATGGCTACACCTTC
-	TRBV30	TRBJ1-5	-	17	CAWSVARATRTNQPQHF	TGTGCCTGGAGCGTCGCCAGGGCAACCCGGACAAATCAGCCCCAGCATTTT
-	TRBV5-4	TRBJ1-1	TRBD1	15	CASSPRDRGRTEAFF	TGTGCCAGCAGCCCCCGGGACAGGGGGAGGACTGAAGCTTTCTTT
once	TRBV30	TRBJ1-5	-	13	CAWSEQGGQPQHF	TGTGCCTGGAGTGAACAGGGAGGGCAGCCCCAGCATTTT
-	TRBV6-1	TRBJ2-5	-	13	CASSDAGWETQYF	TGTGCCAGCAGTGATGCGGGGTGGGAGACCCAGTACTTC
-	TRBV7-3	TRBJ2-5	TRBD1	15	CASSAEQGAIETQYF	TGTGCCAGCAGCGCAGAACAGGGGGCAATAGAGACCCAGTACTTC
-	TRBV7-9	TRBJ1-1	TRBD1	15	CASSWDRGGGTEAFF	TGTGCCAGCAGCTGGGACAGGGGAGGGGGCACTGAAGCTTTCTTT
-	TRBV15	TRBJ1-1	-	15	CATSRDLRAYTEAFF	TGTGCCACCAGCAGAGATCTCAGGGCGTACACTGAAGCTTTCTTT
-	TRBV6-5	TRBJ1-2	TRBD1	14	CASSDQDRTYGYTF	TGTGCCAGCAGCGATCAGGACAGGACCTATGGCTACACCTTC
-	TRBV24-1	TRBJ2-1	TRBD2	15	CATSDSSGGYNEQFF	TGTGCCACCAGTGATTCTAGCGGGGGATACAATGAGCAGTTCTTC
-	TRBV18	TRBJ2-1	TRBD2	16	CASSPRLAGGRNEQFF	TGTGCCAGCTCACCACGTTTAGCGGGAGGGAGGAATGAGCAGTTCTTC
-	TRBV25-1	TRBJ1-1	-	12	CASRELGGTAFF	TGTGCCAGCCGAGAACTCGGGGGAACGGCTTTCTTT
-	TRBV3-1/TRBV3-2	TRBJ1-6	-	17	CASMAGRFNTYNSPLHF	TGTGCCAGCATGGCAGGGAGGTTTAACACCTATAATTCACCCCTCCACTTT
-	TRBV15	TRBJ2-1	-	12	CATRDRDNEQFF	TGTGCCACCAGGGACAGAGACAATGAGCAGTTCTTC
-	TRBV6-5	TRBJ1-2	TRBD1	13	CASRITGGYGYTF	TGTGCCAGCAGGATAACAGGGGGCTATGGCTACACCTTC
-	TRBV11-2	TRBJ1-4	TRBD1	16	CASSLNRGQTNEKLFF	TGTGCCAGCAGCTTAAACAGGGGTCAAACTAATGAAAAACTGTTTTTT
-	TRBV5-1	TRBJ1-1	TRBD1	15	CASSLTWDRVTEAFF	TGCGCCAGCAGCTTGACCTGGGACAGGGTCACTGAAGCTTTCTTT
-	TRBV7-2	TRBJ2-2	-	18	CASSPEGRYHRNTGELFF	TGTGCCAGCAGCCCAGAGGGCAGGTATCACAGAAACACCGGGGAGCTGTTTTTT
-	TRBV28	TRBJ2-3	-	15	CASSYPRPPGDTQYF	TGTGCCAGCAGTTATCCGCGGCCCCCGGGAGATACGCAGTATTTT
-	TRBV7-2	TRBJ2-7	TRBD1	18	CASSGRDRSIPLLYEQYF	TGTGCCAGCAGCGGTCGGGACAGGTCTATCCCCCTCCTCTACGAGCAGTACTTC
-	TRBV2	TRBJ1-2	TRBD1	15	CASSEAEGAGRRYTF	TGTGCCAGCAGTGAAGCTGAGGGGGCAGGGCGCCGCTACACCTTC
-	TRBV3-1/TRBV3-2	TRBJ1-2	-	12	CASSQFSYGYTF	TGTGCCAGCAGCCAATTTAGCTATGGCTACACCTTC
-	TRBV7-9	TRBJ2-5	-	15	CASSLDYHPAETQYF	TGTGCCAGCAGCTTAGACTACCACCCGGCAGAGACCCAGTACTTC
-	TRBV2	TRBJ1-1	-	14	CASISMGLNTEAFF	TGTGCCAGCATATCAATGGGGCTGAACACTGAAGCTTTCTTT
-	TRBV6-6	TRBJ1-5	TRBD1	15	CAAAPTGYSNQPQHF	TGTGCCGCCGCTCCGACAGGGTATAGCAATCAGCCCCAGCATTTT
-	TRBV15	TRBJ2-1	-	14	CATKRGKAYNEQFF	TGTGCCACGAAAAGGGGGAAGGCCTACAATGAGCAGTTCTTC
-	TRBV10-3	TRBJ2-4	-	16	CAISEFGLRDANIQYF	TGTGCCATCAGTGAGTTCGGTTTACGGGATGCAAACATTCAGTACTTC
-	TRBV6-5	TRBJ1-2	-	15	CASSYGTLSKYGYTF	TGTGCCAGCAGTTACGGGACACTCTCGAAGTATGGCTACACCTTC
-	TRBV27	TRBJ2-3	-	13	CASSYRSTDTQYF	TGTGCCAGCAGTTACCGGTCCACAGATACGCAGTATTTT
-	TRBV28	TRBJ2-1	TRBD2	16	CASSFYLAGGLNEQFF	TGTGCCAGCAGTTTTTATCTAGCGGGGGGGCTGAATGAGCAGTTCTTC
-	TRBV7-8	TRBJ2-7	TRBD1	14	CASSLTGGSYEQYF	TGTGCCAGCAGCTTAACAGGGGGGTCCTACGAGCAGTACTTC
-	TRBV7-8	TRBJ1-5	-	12	CASSLDSLSQHF	TGTGCCAGCAGCTTAGATTCTCTTTCCCAGCATTTT
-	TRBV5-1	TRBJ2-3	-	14	CASERGVEYDTQYF	TGCGCCAGCGAACGGGGAGTAGAGTATGATACGCAGTATTTT
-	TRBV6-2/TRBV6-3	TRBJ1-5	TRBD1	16	CASSSTGAGGYQPQHF	TGTGCCAGCAGTTCAACAGGGGCAGGGGGCTATCAGCCCCAGCATTTT
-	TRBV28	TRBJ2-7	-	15	CASSLSTVPPYEQYF	TGTGCCAGCAGTTTATCGACAGTCCCCCCCTACGAGCAGTACTTC
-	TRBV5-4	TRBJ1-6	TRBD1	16	CASSPGQEVHNSPLHF	TGTGCCAGCAGCCCTGGACAGGAAGTGCATAATTCACCCCTCCACTTT
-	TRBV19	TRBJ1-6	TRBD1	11	CASRQGQNLHF	TGTGCCAGCCGACAGGGCCAGAACCTCCACTTT
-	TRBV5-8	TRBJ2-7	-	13	CASSVRNTYEQYF	TGTGCCAGCAGCGTCAGGAATACCTACGAGCAGTACTTC
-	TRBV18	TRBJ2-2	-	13	CASSPSVTGELFF	TGTGCCAGCTCACCGTCGGTTACCGGGGAGCTGTTTTTT
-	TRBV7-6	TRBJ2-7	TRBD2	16	CASSPPRGLARDEQYF	TGTGCCAGCAGCCCACCGCGGGGACTAGCTAGGGACGAGCAGTACTTC
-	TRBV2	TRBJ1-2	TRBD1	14	CASSSPTGLYGYTF	TGTGCCAGCAGTTCTCCGACAGGGTTGTATGGCTACACCTTC
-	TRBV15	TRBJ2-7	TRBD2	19	CATSRGEREGQLRPYEQYF	TGTGCCACCAGCAGAGGAGAGCGGGAGGGCCAATTAAGGCCCTACGAGCAGTACTTC
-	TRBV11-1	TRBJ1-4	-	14	CASSFGGLSEKLFF	TGTGCCAGCAGCTTTGGTGGTTTAAGCGAAAAACTGTTTTTT
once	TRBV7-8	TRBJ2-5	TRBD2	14	CASSSRTSQETQYF	TGTGCCAGCAGCTCCAGGACTAGCCAAGAGACCCAGTACTTC